Below, 20 T cell receptor beta chains from the same sample are listed, as sequenced in a study of blood T cell repertoires in COVID-19. Here immunoSEQ multiplex PCR was the method, and the copy in TCRdb shows in-frame clones only, minus some. The sample gives under 250,000 clones, under 90% of which show up once; about 1.7% is in the top ten. Sample: PBMCs or T cells enriched from blood (not recorded which). Receptor source: a man aged 55-75 years who had recovered from COVID-19.

This clone was found a few times. The chain has TRBV20-1 and TRBJ2-1; D perhaps matches TRBD2 (6 bases). V lost 6 bases and J 12 bases, leaving 15 bases between the germline ends. The germline V gene has CDR1 DFQATT and CDR2 SNEGSKA (reference sequence). The CDR3 totals 11 residues. This chain's CDR3 is CSARRGVGQFF. The CDR3 DNA reads as TGCAGTGCCCGGCGGGGCGTGGGGCAGTTCTTC.

The V call is TRBV29-1, the J call TRBJ2-1; 9 nucleotides match TRBD2. Trimming removed 4 bases from V and 4 bases from J; junction bases left unmatched: 5. Looked up from germline, CDR1 is SQVTM and CDR2 is ANQGSEA. There are 14 residues in the CDR3. This CDR3 reads CSVGVSGGYNEQFF. CDR3 sequence (DNA): TGCAGCGTTGGTGTTAGCGGGGGTTACAATGAGCAGTTCTTC.

This chain connects TRBV5-4 to TRBJ1-2; D perhaps matches TRBD1 (6 bases). The CDR3 length is 14 residues. Trimming stripped 1 base from V and 7 bases from J, with 14 bases between. Per the germline V gene, CDR1 is SGHNT and CDR2 is YYREEE (reference sequence). The CDR3 nucleotides read TGTGCCAGCAGCTTGACAGGGATTGATGGTGGCTACACCTTC. This sequence encodes CASSLTGIDGGYTF.

The CDR3 reads CASSYEHTGTANTEAFF. DNA for the CDR3: TGTGCCAGCAGTTACGAACACACCGGGACAGCGAACACTGAAGCTTTCTTT. The gene calls are TRBV6-2 or TRBV6-3 and TRBJ1-1, with 7 bases lining up with TRBD1. In germline, CDR1 is MNHEY, CDR2 SVGEGT. V trimming: 2 bases; J trimming: 1 base; junction bases outside the gene matches: 10. This CDR3 spans 17 amino acids.

The rearrangement joins TRBV19 to TRBJ1-2, with TRBD1 matching over 8 bases. The junction had 1 base not matched to a gene; V was cut back by 5 bases and J by 8 bases. Germline loops: CDR1 LNHDA, CDR2 SQIVND (reference sequence). The CDR3 loop spans 11 amino acids. CDR3 sequence reads: CASSGQGGYTF. In DNA form, the CDR3 reads TGTGCCAGTAGTGGACAGGGAGGCTACACCTTC.

V gene TRBV6-1 combines with J gene TRBJ1-2, with 7 positions matching TRBD1. With 1 base clipped from V and 4 bases from J, the junction kept 3 bases outside the gene matches. The germline V gene has CDR1 MNHNS and CDR2 SASEGT. CDR3 length: 14 amino acids. As DNA, the CDR3 is TGTGCCAGCAGTGAAGGACAGGGAGTCTATGGCTACACCTTC. Encoded protein: CASSEGQGVYGYTF.

This clone has only one observation. The chain combines TRBV13 with TRBJ1-2; a possible D gene is TRBD1 (5 bases). The ends were cut back, 5 bases at V and 5 bases at J, with 12 bases in the middle. CDR3 length: 13 residues. Germline V gene data show CDR1 as PRHDT and CDR2 as FYEKMQ (reference sequence). The CDR3 DNA reads TGTGCCAGCAGCAACCCAGGGTTTTATGGCTACACCTTC. As protein: CASSNPGFYGYTF.

The V gene is TRBV27, the J gene TRBJ1-5; 7 bases fit TRBD1. The CDR3 totals 13 residues. The V gene's germline CDR1 is MNHEY and CDR2 SMNVEV (reference sequence). J gave up 4 bases and V 6 bases, and 3 bases lay outside the gene matches. The CDR3: CASSSTGNQPQHF. The CDR3 DNA reads TGTGCCAGCAGCTCGACAGGGAATCAGCCCCAGCATTTT.

V gene TRBV19 combines with J gene TRBJ1-6; 9 positions match TRBD1. V lost 5 bases and J lost 7; bases outside the gene matches: 3. This CDR3 contains 14 residues. Germline V gene sequence: CDR1 LNHDA, CDR2 SQIVND (reference sequence). As DNA, the CDR3 is TGTGCCAGTAGTCCGACAGGGGGAAATTCACCCCTCCACTTT. Translating gives CASSPTGGNSPLHF.

The chain uses TRBV24-1 and TRBJ2-3; D call uncertain. V gave up 4 bases and J gave up 4 bases, with 8 bases separating them. The CDR3 extends over 13 amino acids. Germline V lookup: CDR1 KGHDR, CDR2 SFDVKD. The CDR3 bases are TGTGCCACCAGTGACCCCCAGTCAGATACGCAGTATTTT. This translates into CATSDPQSDTQYF.

This chain uses TRBV5-1 with TRBJ1-2, with D tentatively TRBD1 (6 bases). CDR1 is SGHRS and CDR2 is YFSETQ in the germline V gene. The V gene lost 0 bases and the J gene lost 5 bases, with 11 bases spanning the gap. The CDR3 covers 14 residues. CDR3: CASSLDPGAYGYTF. Here the CDR3 DNA reads TGCGCCAGCAGCTTGGATCCAGGGGCTTATGGCTACACCTTC.

V gene TRBV5-1 combines with J gene TRBJ2-6, with TRBD1 identical over 9 bases. The CDR3 runs 17 residues. Germline V gene sequence: CDR1 SGHRS, CDR2 YFSETQ. J gave up 0 bases and V 4 bases, and 5 bases lay outside the gene matches. The CDR3 region is CASSNRDRASGANVLTF. The CDR3 DNA sequence: TGCGCCAGCAGCAATCGGGACAGGGCCTCTGGGGCCAACGTCCTGACTTTC.

This clone was found a few times. The genes are TRBV7-9 and TRBJ2-2; 8 bases agree with TRBD1. V gave up 1 base and J gave up 6 bases; unmatched junction bases: 4. Germline CDR1 SEHNR, CDR2 FQNEAQ (reference sequence). CDR3 length: 15 residues. DNA for the CDR3: TGTGCCAGCAGCTTAGGGCAGGGGGCTGCCGGGGAGCTGTTTTTT. Residues: CASSLGQGAAGELFF.

The rearrangement uses TRBV6-4 and TRBJ1-6, with a possible D match to TRBD1 (5 bases). The germline gives CDR1 MRHNA, CDR2 SNTAGT. This CDR3 has 14 residues. Trimming took 3 bases from V and 6 from J, leaving 9 bases between them. The CDR3 protein is CASSEGRGNSPLHF. DNA of the CDR3: TGTGCCAGCAGTGAGGGTAGGGGTAATTCACCCCTCCACTTT.

J is TRBJ2-7 and V is TRBV9; D is unresolved. Germline CDR1 is SGDLS and CDR2 is YYNGEE. The CDR3 length is 13 residues. The germline V and J ends were trimmed by 4 bases and 10 bases, with 18 bases remaining between them. In nucleotides, the CDR3 is TGTGCCAGCAGCCAACACCCACGTGGCATCCAGTACTTC. Protein sequence: CASSQHPRGIQYF.

The rearrangement links TRBV7-8 to TRBJ2-7, with a tentative D call TRBD1 (5 bases). This CDR3 comprises 13 residues. V was trimmed by 1 base and J by 2 bases, leaving 6 bases between them. Germline V CDR1 and CDR2: SGHVS, FQNEAQ. The CDR3 sequence is CASSLDRPYEQYF. The CDR3 DNA reads TGTGCCAGCAGCTTAGACAGGCCCTACGAGCAGTACTTC.

The rearrangement uses TRBV4-1 and TRBJ2-7; 10 nucleotides agree with TRBD1. CDR3 length: 15 amino acids. Germline CDR1 MGHRA, CDR2 YSYEKL. Trimming at V came to 4 bases and at J to 6 bases, leaving 9 bases not matched to a gene. CDR3 sequence (DNA): TGCGCCAGCAGCCCGTCCGGGACAGGGGAGTTCGAGCAGTACTTC. Amino acids: CASSPSGTGEFEQYF.

V and J are TRBV28 and TRBJ2-5, with D uncertain. V lost 5 bases to trimming and J lost 4 bases, with 14 bases between them. The CDR3 has 14 residues. CDR1 and CDR2 from the germline V gene are MDHEN and SYDVKM. CDR3 coding DNA: TGTGCCAGCAGTCCCCGAGGCCGGCGAGAGACCCAGTACTTC. Translating gives CASSPRGRRETQYF.

The chain joins TRBV30 to TRBJ1-5, with D possibly matching TRBD1 (6 bases). The CDR3 has 13 residues. V gave up 2 bases and J gave up 5 bases, with 10 bases separating them. Germline loops: CDR1 GTSNPN, CDR2 SVGIG (reference sequence). Here the CDR3 reads CAWSYGGDQPQHF. CDR3 sequence (DNA): TGTGCCTGGAGTTATGGGGGCGATCAGCCCCAGCATTTT.

The V call is TRBV28, the J call TRBJ1-6; D gene unclear. The CDR3 is made up of 12 amino acids. CDR1 is MDHEN, CDR2 SYDVKM, per germline. V lost 3 bases to trimming and J lost 7 bases, with 4 bases between them. This CDR3 is CASSFSNSPLHF. The CDR3 coding sequence is TGTGCCAGCAGTTTCTCCAATTCACCCCTCCACTTT.